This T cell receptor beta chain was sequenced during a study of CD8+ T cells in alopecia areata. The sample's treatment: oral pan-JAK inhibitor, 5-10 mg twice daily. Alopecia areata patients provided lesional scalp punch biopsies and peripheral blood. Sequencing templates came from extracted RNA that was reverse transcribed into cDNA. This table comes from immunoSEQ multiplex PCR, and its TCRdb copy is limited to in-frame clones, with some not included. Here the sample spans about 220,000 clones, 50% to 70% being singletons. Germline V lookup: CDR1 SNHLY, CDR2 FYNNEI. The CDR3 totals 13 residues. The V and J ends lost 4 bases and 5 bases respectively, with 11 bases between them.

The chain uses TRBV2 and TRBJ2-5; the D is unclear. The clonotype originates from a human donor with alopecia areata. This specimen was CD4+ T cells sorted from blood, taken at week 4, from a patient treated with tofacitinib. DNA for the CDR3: TGTGCCAGCAGTGCTATGGCCGCGGAGACCCAGTACTTC. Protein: CASSAMAAETQYF.